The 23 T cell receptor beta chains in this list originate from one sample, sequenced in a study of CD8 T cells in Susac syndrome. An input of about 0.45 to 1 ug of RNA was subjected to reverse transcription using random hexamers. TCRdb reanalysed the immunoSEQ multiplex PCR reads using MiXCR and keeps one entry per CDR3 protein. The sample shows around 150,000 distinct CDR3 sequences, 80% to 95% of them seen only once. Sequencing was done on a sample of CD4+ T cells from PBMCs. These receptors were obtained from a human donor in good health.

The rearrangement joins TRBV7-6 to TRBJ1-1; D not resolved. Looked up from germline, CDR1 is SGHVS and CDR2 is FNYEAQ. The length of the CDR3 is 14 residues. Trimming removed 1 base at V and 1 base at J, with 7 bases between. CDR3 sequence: CASSLVEKNTEAFF. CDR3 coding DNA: TGTGCCAGCAGCTTAGTCGAGAAGAACACTGAAGCTTTCTTT.

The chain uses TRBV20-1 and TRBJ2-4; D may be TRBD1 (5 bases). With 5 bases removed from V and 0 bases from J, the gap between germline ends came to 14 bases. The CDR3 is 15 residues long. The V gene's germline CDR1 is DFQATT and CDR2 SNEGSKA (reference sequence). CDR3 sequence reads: CSAQRQSSAKNIQYF. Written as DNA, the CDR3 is TGCAGTGCTCAGCGACAGTCATCAGCCAAAAACATTCAGTACTTC.

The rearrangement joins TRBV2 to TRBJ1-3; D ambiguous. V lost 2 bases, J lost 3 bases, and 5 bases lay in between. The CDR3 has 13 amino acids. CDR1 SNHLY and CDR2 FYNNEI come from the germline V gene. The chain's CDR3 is CASSENRGNTIYF. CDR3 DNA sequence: TGTGCCAGCAGTGAAAATCGTGGAAACACCATATATTTT.

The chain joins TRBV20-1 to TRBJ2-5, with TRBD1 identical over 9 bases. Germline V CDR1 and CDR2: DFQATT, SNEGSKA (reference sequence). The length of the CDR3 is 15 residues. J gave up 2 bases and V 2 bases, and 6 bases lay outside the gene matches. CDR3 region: CSARLRTGVQETQYF. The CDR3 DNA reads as TGCAGTGCTAGACTCCGGACAGGGGTACAAGAGACCCAGTACTTC.

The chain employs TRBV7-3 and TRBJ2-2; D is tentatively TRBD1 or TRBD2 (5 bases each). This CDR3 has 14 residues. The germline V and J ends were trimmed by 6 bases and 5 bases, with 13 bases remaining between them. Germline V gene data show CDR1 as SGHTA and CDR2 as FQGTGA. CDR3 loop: CASSPGLATGELFF. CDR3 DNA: TGTGCCAGCAGTCCGGGGCTAGCAACCGGGGAGCTGTTTTTT. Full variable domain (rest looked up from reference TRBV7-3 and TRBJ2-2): GAGVSQTPSNKVTEKGKYVELRCDPISGHTALYWYRQSLGQGPEFLIYFQGTGAADDSGLPNDRFFAVRPEGSVSTLKIQRTERGDSAVYLCASSPGLATGELFFGEGSRLTVL.

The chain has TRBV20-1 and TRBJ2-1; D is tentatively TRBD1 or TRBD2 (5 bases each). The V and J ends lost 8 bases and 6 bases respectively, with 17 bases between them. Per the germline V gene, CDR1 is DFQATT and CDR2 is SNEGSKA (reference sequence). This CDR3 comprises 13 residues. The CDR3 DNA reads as TGCAGTACTAACCGGGGCCAACTCAATGAGCAGTTCTTC. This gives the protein CSTNRGQLNEQFF.

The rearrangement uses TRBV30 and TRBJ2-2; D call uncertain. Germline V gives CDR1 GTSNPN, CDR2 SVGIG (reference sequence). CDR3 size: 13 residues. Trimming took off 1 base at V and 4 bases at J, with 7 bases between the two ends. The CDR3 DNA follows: TGTGCCTGGAGTGACGGAACCACCGGGGAGCTGTTTTTT. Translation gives CAWSDGTTGELFF.

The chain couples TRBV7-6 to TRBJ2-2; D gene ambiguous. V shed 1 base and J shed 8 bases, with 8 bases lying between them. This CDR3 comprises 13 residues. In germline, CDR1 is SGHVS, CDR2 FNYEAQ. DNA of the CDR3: TGTGCCAGCAGCTTAGGATCTGGTGGGGAGCTGTTTTTT. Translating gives CASSLGSGGELFF. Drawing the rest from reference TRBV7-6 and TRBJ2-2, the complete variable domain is GAGVSQSPRYKVTKRGQDVALRCDPISGHVSLYWYRQALGQGPEFLTYFNYEAQQDKSGLPNDRFSAERPEGSISTLTIQRTEQRDSAMYRCASSLGSGGELFFGEGSRLTVL.

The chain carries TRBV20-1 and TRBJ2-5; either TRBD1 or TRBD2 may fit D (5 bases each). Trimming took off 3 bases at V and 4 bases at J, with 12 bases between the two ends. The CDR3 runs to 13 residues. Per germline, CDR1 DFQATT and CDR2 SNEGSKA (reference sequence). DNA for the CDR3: TGCAGTGCTAGTGGGTGGGGGAGAGAGACCCAGTACTTC. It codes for CSASGWGRETQYF.

CDR3 in amino acids: CASSPGLITQYF. The CDR3 DNA sequence: TGTGCCAGCAGCCCCGGCCTAATCACGCAGTATTTT. The chain carries TRBV7-2 and TRBJ2-3; no clear D gene. The V gene lost 5 bases and the J gene lost 9 bases, with 12 bases spanning the gap. The CDR3 is 12 residues long. Looked up from germline, CDR1 is SGHTA and CDR2 is FQGNSA.

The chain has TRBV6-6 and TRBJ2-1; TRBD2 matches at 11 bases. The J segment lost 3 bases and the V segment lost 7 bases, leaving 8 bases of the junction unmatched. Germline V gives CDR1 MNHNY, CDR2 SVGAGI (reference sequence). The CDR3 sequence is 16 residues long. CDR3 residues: CASMGSGGAIYNEQFF. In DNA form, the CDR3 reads TGTGCCAGCATGGGTAGCGGGGGGGCCATCTACAATGAGCAGTTCTTC.

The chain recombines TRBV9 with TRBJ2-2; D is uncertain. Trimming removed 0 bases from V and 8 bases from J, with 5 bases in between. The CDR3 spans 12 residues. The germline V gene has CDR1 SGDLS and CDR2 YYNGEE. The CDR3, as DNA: TGTGCCAGCAGCGTAGCGACAGGGGAGCTGTTTTTT. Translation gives CASSVATGELFF. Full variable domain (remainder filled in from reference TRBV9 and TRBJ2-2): DSGVTQTPKHLITATGQRVTLRCSPRSGDLSVYWYQQSLDQGLQFLIQYYNGEERAKGNILERFSAQQFPDLHSELNLSSLELGDSALYFCASSVATGELFFGEGSRLTVL.

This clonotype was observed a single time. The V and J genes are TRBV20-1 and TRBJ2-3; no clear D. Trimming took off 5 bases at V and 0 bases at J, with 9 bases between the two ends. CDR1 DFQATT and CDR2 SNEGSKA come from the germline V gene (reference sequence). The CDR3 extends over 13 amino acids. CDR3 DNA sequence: TGCAGTGCTGAACCGACTAGCACAGATACGCAGTATTTT. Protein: CSAEPTSTDTQYF.

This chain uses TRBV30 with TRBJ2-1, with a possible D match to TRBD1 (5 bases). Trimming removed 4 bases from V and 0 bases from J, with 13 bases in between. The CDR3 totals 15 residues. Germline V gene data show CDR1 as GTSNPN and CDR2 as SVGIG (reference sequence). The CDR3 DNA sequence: TGTGCCTGGACCAGACAGACGAGCTCCTACAATGAGCAGTTCTTC. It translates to CAWTRQTSSYNEQFF.

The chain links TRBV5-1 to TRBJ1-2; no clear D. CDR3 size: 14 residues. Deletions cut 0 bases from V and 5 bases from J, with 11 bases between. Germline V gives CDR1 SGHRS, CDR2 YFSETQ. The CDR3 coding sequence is TGCGCCAGCAGCTTGGGGGCTGTAGAATATGGCTACACCTTC. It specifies CASSLGAVEYGYTF.

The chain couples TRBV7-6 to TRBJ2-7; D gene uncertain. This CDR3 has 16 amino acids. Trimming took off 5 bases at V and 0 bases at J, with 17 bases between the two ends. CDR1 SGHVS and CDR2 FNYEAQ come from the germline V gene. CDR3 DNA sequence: TGTGCCAGCAGCCTCATACCCTCGGGTCTCTCCTACGAGCAGTACTTC. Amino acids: CASSLIPSGLSYEQYF.

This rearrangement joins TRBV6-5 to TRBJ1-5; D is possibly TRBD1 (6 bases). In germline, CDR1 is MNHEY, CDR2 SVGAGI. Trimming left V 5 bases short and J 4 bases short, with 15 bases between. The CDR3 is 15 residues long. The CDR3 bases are TGTGCCAGCAGTCACCAGACAGGCGAGAATCAGCCCCAGCATTTT. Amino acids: CASSHQTGENQPQHF.

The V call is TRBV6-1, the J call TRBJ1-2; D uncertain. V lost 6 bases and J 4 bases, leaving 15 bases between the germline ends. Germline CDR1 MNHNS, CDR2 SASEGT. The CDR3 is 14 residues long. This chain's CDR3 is CASRDNTPVYGYTF. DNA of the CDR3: TGTGCCAGCAGAGACAATACTCCCGTCTATGGCTACACCTTC.

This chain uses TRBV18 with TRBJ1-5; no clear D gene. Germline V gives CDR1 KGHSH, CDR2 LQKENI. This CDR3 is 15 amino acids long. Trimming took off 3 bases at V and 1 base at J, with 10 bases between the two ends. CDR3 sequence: CASSPSGRSNQPQHF. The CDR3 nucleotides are TGTGCCAGCTCACCTTCAGGTAGGAGCAATCAGCCCCAGCATTTT. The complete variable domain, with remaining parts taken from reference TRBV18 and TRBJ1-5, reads NAGVMQNPRHLVRRRGQEARLRCSPMKGHSHVYWYRQLPEEGLKFMVYLQKENIIDESGMPKERFSAEFPKEGPSILRIQQVVRGDSAAYFCASSPSGRSNQPQHFGDGTRLSIL.

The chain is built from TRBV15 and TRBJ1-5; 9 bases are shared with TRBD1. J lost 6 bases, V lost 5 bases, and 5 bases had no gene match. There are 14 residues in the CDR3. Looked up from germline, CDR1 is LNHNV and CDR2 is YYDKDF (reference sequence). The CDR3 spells CATSPQQGAQPQHF. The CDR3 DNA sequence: TGTGCCACCAGCCCTCAACAGGGGGCTCAGCCCCAGCATTTT.

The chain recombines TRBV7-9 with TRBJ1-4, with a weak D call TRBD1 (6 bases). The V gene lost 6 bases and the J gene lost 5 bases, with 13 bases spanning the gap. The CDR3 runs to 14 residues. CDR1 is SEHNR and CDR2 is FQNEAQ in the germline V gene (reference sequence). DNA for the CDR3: TGTGCCAGCAGGCGGACAGACCTCAATGAAAAACTGTTTTTT. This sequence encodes CASRRTDLNEKLFF.

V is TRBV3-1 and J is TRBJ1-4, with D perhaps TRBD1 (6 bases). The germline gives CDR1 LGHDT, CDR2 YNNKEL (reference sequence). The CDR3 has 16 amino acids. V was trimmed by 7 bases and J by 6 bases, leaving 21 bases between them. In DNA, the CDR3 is TGTGCCAGCAACCCATCAACGACAGGAGCGGATGAAAAACTGTTTTTT. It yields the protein CASNPSTTGADEKLFF.

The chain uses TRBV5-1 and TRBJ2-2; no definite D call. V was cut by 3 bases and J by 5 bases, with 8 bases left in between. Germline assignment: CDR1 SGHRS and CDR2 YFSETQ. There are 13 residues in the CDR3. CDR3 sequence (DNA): TGCGCCAGCAGCTCGATGGTAACCGGGGAGCTGTTTTTT. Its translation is CASSSMVTGELFF.